This T cell receptor beta chain was captured by sequencing in a study of T cells after yellow fever vaccination (dated by TCRdb to about 2019). Looking at the study overall: Libraries from fractions with low cell numbers were prepared with the SMART-Seq v4 Ultra Low Input RNA kit. To follow T-cell clones before and after primary and booster YFV17D yellow fever vaccination, bulk TCR alpha and beta repertoires were sequenced over time. The cohort comprised two healthy male donors, one aged 18 to 30 and one aged 30 to 39 years. Blood was drawn at multiple timepoints before and after primary and secondary immunization, with bulk PBMC replicates and cell subsets isolated.

Details on this clonotype: This receptor's antigen is unknown. Base qualities were left out, and no much larger clone turns up one base away.

The treatment or condition label on this specimen signifies: live attenuated yellow fever vaccine strain. At every blood-draw timepoint, two biological replicates of bulk PBMCs were collected. PBMCs were isolated from peripheral blood using a standard Ficoll-Paque protocol. TriZol was used to extract RNA from bulk PBMCs, from CD4 and CD8 fractions, and from dextramer-positive and dextramer-negative fractions. Germline trimming amounts to 6 bases on V and 8 bases on J, with 13 as the count of junction bases outside the gene matches. CDR1 and CDR2, looked up from the germline V gene, are WSHSY and SAAADI. The CDR3 goes from the cysteine to the phenylalanine over 15 residues. The DNA shown is the 45-base CDR3, in frame from base 1. For sequencing, an Illumina NovaSeq 6000 was employed. TCR cDNA was synthesized by 5'RACE template switching, through which a universal primer site and unique molecular identifiers were introduced. cDNA synthesis was primed from both the TCR alpha and TCR beta constant segments. Two PCR steps were used to amplify libraries, with sample barcodes and sequencing adapters being added in the second step. Sequencing of libraries was done on Illumina HiSeq 2500 (2x100 bp) or NovaSeq (2x150 bp). The paper's processing steps were these. MIGEC was used to demultiplex reads and collapse the reads into UMI consensus sequences, and MiXCR was used for V(D)J alignment. Using edgeR on replicate PBMC samples, clonotypes were called vaccine-responding if FDR was below 0.01 and the log2 fold change was above 5 up to day 15. Bulk clonotypes were assigned CD4 or CD8 identity according to which sequenced CD4 or CD8 repertoire held them at higher abundance. The public reads were quality trimmed at Q25 with fastp and then assembled into clones with MiXCR by TCRdb, keeping productive beta chains. Rows are combined by CDR3 protein, so each entry shows the most common genes and DNA. TCRdb, not the authors, supplied the V and J calls. The sample has roughly 400,000 distinct CDR3 sequences on record, 18% of them singletons. 15% to 20% of the sample lies in the top ten.

Here is what the overall study found, with its caveats: A small share of clonotypes was detected in both CD4 and CD8 compartments, with the overlap likely arising from convergent recombination. Compared with the primary T-cell response, the secondary T-cell response was faster but weaker, reaching its peak on day 5 rather than on day 15. After the booster, most clones that had expanded after primary vaccination were detected again (almost 97% of CD4 and about 88% of CD8), suggesting broad maintenance of memory. Because the study included only two donors, the extent to which the findings can be generalized is limited. Because abundant contaminating clonotypes from the bulk population could be contained in FACS-sorted repertoires, computational filtering was required.

The specimen was PBMCs, collected before the yellow fever booster vaccination. The receptor comes from a man aged 18 to 35 who received the YFV17D yellow fever vaccine. The receptor chain draws on TRBV10-2 and TRBJ1-2, and 9 junctional nucleotides match TRBD1. For the CDR3, the sequence is CASRGTGQGVDGYTF. The DNA sequence reads TGCGCCAGCAGGGGCACGGGACAGGGAGTGGACGGCTACACCTTC.